This TCR beta chain is drawn from a study of shared clonotypes between healthy human individuals. Across the whole study: Per donor, CD8 memory used one plate, CD8 naive used two, CD4 memory used three and CD4 naive used three.

Each cell subset's genomic DNA was divided evenly among several immunoSEQ plates. Measured with immunoSEQ multiplex PCR; TCRdb has only the in-frame clones, and not every one. The sample includes 170,000 or so clones, 65% to 70% seen only once; the top ten take 10%. Remarks on this clone: Its specificity is unknown.

Adult Caucasians living in Nashville, Tennessee made up all of the donors. The V gene lost 6 bases and the J gene lost 5 bases, with 20 bases spanning the gap. Germline CDR1 is SEHNR and CDR2 is FQNEAQ (reference sequence). The CDR3 runs to 15 residues. Study-level points and caveats: Few donors limited the genetic and exposure-history diversity represented.

Sequencing used memory CD4+ T cells sorted from blood. Regarding subset: CD45RA-negative fraction. The chain couples TRBV7-9 to TRBJ2-7, with D perhaps being TRBD1 or TRBD2 (5 bases each). The receptor was derived from a young man in good health. CDR3: CASSTPGTSIDEQYF. The CDR3 DNA follows: TGTGCCAGCAGTACCCCCGGGACCAGCATCGACGAGCAGTACTTC.